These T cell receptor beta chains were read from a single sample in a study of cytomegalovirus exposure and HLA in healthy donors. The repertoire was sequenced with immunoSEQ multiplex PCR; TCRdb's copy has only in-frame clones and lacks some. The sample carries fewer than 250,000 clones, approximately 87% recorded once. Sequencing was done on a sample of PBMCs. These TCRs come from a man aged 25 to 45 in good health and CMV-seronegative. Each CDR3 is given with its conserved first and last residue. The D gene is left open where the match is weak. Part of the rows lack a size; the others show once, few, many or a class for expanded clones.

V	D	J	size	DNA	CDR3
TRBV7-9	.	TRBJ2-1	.	TGTGCCAGCAGCTTAGGAACTAATGAGCAGTTCTTC	CASSLGTNEQFF
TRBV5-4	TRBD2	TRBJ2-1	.	TGTGCCAGCAGCTTAGCGGGAGGGGCGTACAATGAGCAGTTCTTC	CASSLAGGAYNEQFF
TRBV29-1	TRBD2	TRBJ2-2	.	TGCAGCGTTGAAGGGAAGGGAGGGGACACCGGGGAGCTGTTTTTT	CSVEGKGGDTGELFF
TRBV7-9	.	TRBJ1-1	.	TGTGCCAGCAGCCGAGGCGTCCTCACTGAAGCTTTCTTT	CASSRGVLTEAFF
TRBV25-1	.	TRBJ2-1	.	TGTGCCAGCAGTGAAGAGGAGGCCACCTACAATGAGCAGTTCTTC	CASSEEEATYNEQFF
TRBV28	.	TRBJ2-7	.	TGTGCCAGCAGGCCCGGGACTCCCAGGGAGCAGTACTTC	CASRPGTPREQYF
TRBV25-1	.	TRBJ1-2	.	TGTGCCAGCAGTGGCACGCAGGGTCTTGGCTACACCTTC	CASSGTQGLGYTF
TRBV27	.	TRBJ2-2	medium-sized	TGTGCCAGCAGTTTTCAAAGCGGAGGGGAGCTGTTTTTT	CASSFQSGGELFF
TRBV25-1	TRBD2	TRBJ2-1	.	TGTGCCAGCAGTGCTAGCGGGAGCTTCTACAATGAGCAGTTCTTC	CASSASGSFYNEQFF
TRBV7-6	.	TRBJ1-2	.	TGTGCCAGCAGCTTAGTTGCAGGGAGGGACTACACCTTC	CASSLVAGRDYTF
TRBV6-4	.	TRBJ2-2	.	TGTGCCAGCAGTGACCTTAGTGCGAACACCGGGGAGCTGTTTTTT	CASSDLSANTGELFF
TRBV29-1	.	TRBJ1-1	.	TGCAGCGCCCTGGCGGGTGGCACTGAAGCTTTCTTT	CSALAGGTEAFF
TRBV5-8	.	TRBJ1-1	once	TGTGCCGGCAGCTTGACACACAGGGCTGAAGCTTTCTTT	CAGSLTHRAEAFF
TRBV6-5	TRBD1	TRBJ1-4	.	TGTGCCACGCGAGACAGGGACGTTGAAAAACTGTTTTTT	CATRDRDVEKLFF
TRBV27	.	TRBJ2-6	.	TGTGCCAGCAGTCCCTACAGCTCTGGGGCCAACGGCCTGACTTTC	CASSPYSSGANGLTF
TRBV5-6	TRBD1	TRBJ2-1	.	TGTGCCAGCAGCGGGACAGACTACAATGAGCAGTTCTTC	CASSGTDYNEQFF
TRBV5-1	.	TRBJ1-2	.	TGCGCCAGCAGTCGCTTGTTGGGAGATGGCTACACCTTC	CASSRLLGDGYTF
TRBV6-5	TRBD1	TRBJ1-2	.	TGTGCCAGCAGTCCCCTTAGGGGGCGAAATGGCTACACCTTC	CASSPLRGRNGYTF
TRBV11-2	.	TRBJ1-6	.	TGTGCCAGCAGCTTAGGGGGCTGGGGGGGAAATTCACCCCTCCACTTT	CASSLGGWGGNSPLHF
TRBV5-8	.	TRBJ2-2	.	TGTGCCAGCAGCTTGGCCCCAGGGGAAGAAGGCACCGGGGAGCTGTTTTTT	CASSLAPGEEGTGELFF
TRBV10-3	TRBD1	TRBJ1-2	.	TGTGCCTCGTTCCGGGACAGGGGGAGAGGCTACACCTTC	CASFRDRGRGYTF
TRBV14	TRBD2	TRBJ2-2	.	TGTGCCAGCAGCCAAGAGCCCGTTCTACTAGCGGAGGGGGTCAACACCGGGGAGCTGTTTTTT	CASSQEPVLLAEGVNTGELFF
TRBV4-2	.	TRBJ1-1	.	TGTGCCAGCAGCCGGGCAACACGGGCGGGGGCTGAAGCTTTCTTT	CASSRATRAGAEAFF
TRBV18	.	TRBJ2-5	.	TGTGCCAGCTCACCACCGAGCAACAGAGAGACCCAGTACTTC	CASSPPSNRETQYF
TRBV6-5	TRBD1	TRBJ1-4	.	TGTGCCAGCAGTGGGGACAGGGCATCTAATGAAAAACTGTTTTTT	CASSGDRASNEKLFF
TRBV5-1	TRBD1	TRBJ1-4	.	TGCGCCAGCAGCTTGGGTTTACAGGGGGGTAATGAAAAACTGTTTTTT	CASSLGLQGGNEKLFF
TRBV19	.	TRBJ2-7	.	TGTGCCAGTAGTATTTCCGTTTCCTCCTACGAGCAGTACTTC	CASSISVSSYEQYF
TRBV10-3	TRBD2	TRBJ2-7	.	TGTGCCATCAGGACAGTCACTAGCGGGAATCAGGAGCAGTACTTC	CAIRTVTSGNQEQYF
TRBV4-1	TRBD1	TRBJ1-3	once	TGCGCCAGCAGCCAAAAGGGGGCTGGGAGTGGAAACACCATATATTTT	CASSQKGAGSGNTIYF
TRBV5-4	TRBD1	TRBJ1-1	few	TGTGCCAGCAGCGACCCGGGACAGGGTGTTTTAAGGGACACTGAAGCTTTCTTT	CASSDPGQGVLRDTEAFF
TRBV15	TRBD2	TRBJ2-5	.	TGTGCCACCAGGCCTAGCGGGAGGGCCATACAAGAGACCCAGTACTTC	CATRPSGRAIQETQYF
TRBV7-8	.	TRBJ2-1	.	TGTGCCAGCAGCAGGCGTGGGGGGAATGAGCAGTTCTTC	CASSRRGGNEQFF